The 9 T cell receptor beta chains in this list originate from one sample, sequenced in a study of T cell changes during pregnancy in multiple sclerosis. Libraries were prepared by immunoSEQ multiplex PCR; TCRdb keeps only in-frame clonotypes and omits some of them. This sample has about 27,000 clones; 88% occur once, and the top ten carry under 8.5%. Specimen: CD8+ T cells from peripheral blood mononuclear cells, collected in the second trimester of pregnancy. These receptors all come from a female donor with multiple sclerosis, enrolled in a pregnancy study.

The genes are TRBV5-6 and TRBJ1-2, with 10 positions matching TRBD1. Germline lookup yields CDR1 SGHDT and CDR2 YYEEEE. With V trimmed by 6 bases and J by 4 bases, 15 bases remained unmatched. This CDR3 has 17 amino acids. The DNA of the CDR3 is TGTGCCAGCAACCCCAGACAGGGGGCGTACGGTGGCTATGGCTACACCTTC. Encoded protein: CASNPRQGAYGGYGYTF.

This clone was seen a few times. The chain couples TRBV7-9 to TRBJ1-5; 9 nucleotides match TRBD1. The CDR3 is 15 residues long. Germline V gene data show CDR1 as SEHNR and CDR2 as FQNEAQ (reference sequence). The ends lost 1 base at V and 6 bases at J; junction bases unmatched: 4. In DNA, the CDR3 is TGTGCCAGCAGCTTAGGGACAGGGGCGTTTCAGCCCCAGCATTTT. The encoded protein is CASSLGTGAFQPQHF.

The CDR3 region is CAISEWDRDQPQHF. CDR3 sequence (DNA): TGTGCCATCAGTGAGTGGGACAGGGATCAGCCCCAGCATTTT. The gene calls are TRBV10-3 and TRBJ1-5; TRBD1 agrees at 9 bases. The germline CDR1 and CDR2 sequences are ENHRY and SYGVKD. The V and J ends lost 1 base and 5 bases, in that order; junction bases with no gene match: 0. The CDR3 totals 14 residues.

This chain links TRBV27 with TRBJ2-1, with 10 bases matching TRBD2. CDR1 is MNHEY, CDR2 SMNVEV, per germline (reference sequence). V lost 3 bases and J lost 12; bases outside the gene matches: 11. CDR3 length: 15 amino acids. CDR3 residues: CASSLAGLALPRQFF. The DNA for the CDR3 is TGTGCCAGCAGTTTGGCGGGACTAGCGTTACCCAGGCAGTTCTTC.

The chain links TRBV29-1 to TRBJ2-5; 7 bases fit TRBD2. The CDR3 is 13 amino acids. V shed 7 bases, J shed 4 bases, and the junction held 9 bases outside the gene matches. Germline V gene lookup returns CDR1 SQVTM and CDR2 ANQGSEA. The CDR3 nucleotides read TGCAGCGGGTGGGAGGGTGAGGGAGAGACCCAGTACTTC. Translating it yields CSGWEGEGETQYF.

The rearrangement links TRBV2 to TRBJ1-6, with a possible D match to TRBD1 (6 bases). Germline CDR1 reads SNHLY; CDR2 reads FYNNEI. The CDR3 extends over 13 amino acids. Trimming removed 11 bases at V and 6 bases at J, with 14 bases between. This CDR3 is CAVRTAANSPLHF. Written as DNA, the CDR3 is TGTGCCGTAAGGACAGCCGCTAATTCACCCCTCCACTTT.

The V gene is TRBV6-6, the J gene TRBJ1-2; no clear D. The germline V gene has CDR1 MNHNY and CDR2 SVGAGI (reference sequence). V shed 5 bases and J shed 4 bases, with 17 bases lying between them. The CDR3 totals 15 residues. The CDR3 bases are TGTGCCAGCAGTGAGTCGGGGAGTCCCCTCTATGGCTACACCTTC. Protein sequence: CASSESGSPLYGYTF.

The CDR3 loop is CASSELARSYEQYF. Here the CDR3 DNA reads TGTGCCAGCAGTGAATTGGCCCGCTCCTACGAGCAGTACTTC. This chain connects TRBV6-1 to TRBJ2-7; no reliable D call. Trimming took 2 bases from V and 0 from J, leaving 8 bases between them. CDR1 and CDR2 from the germline V gene are MNHNS and SASEGT. CDR3 length equals 14 residues.

The rearrangement uses TRBV7-9 and TRBJ2-1; 7 positions match TRBD1. Losses at the gene ends were 5 bases for V and 8 bases for J; bases not matched to a gene: 18. Germline CDR1 is SEHNR and CDR2 is FQNEAQ (reference sequence). The CDR3 loop spans 17 amino acids. CDR3 in amino acids: CASSPRDRRGPSHEQFF. DNA for the CDR3: TGTGCCAGCAGCCCCCGGGACAGAAGGGGTCCATCGCATGAGCAGTTCTTC.